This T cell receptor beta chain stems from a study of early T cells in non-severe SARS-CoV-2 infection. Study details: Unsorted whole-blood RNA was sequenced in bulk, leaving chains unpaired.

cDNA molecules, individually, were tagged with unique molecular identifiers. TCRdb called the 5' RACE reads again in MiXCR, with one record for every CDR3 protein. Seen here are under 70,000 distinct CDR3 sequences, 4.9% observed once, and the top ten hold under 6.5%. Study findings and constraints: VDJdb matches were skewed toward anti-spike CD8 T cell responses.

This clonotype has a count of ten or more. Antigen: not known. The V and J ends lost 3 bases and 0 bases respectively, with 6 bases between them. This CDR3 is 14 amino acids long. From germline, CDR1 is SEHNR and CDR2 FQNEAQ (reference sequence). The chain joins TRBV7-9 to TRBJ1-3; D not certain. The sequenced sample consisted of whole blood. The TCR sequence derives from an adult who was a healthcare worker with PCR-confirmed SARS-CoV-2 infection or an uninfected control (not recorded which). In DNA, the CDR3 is TGTGCCAGCAGCTTCACCTTCTCTGGAAACACCATATATTTT. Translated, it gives CASSFTFSGNTIYF.